Below are 3 T cell receptor beta chains sequenced from a single sample in a study of T cell repertoires in cytomegalovirus infection. TCRdb reanalysed the reads using MiXCR and keeps one entry per CDR3 protein. The profile shows roughly 800,000 distinct CDR3 sequences, about 28% of them singletons. For these receptors, no antigen is known. The sample here was cultured CD8+ T cells from PBMCs, taken from culture after CMV antigen stimulation. These receptors came from a human donor in good health (CMV status not recorded). Some clones in this sample may be carry-over from other donors' samples.

The V gene is TRBV5-6, the J gene TRBJ2-7; 11 bases map to TRBD1. CDR3 length equals 16 residues. Losses at the gene ends were 0 bases for V and 1 base for J; bases not matched to a gene: 3. Per germline, CDR1 SGHDT and CDR2 YYEEEE. CDR3 coding DNA: TGTGCCAGCAGCTTGGTATGGGACAGGGGGTCCTACGAGCAGTACTTC. Residues: CASSLVWDRGSYEQYF.

This chain links TRBV6-1 with TRBJ2-3; D remains ambiguous. Germline-derived CDR1 and CDR2 are MNHNS and SASEGT. Trimming removed 8 bases from V and 5 bases from J, with 5 bases in between. This CDR3 comprises 10 residues. The CDR3 loop reads CASHQDTQYF. In DNA form, the CDR3 reads TGTGCCAGCCACCAAGATACGCAGTATTTT.

This clonotype has just a few counts. The chain employs TRBV7-9 and TRBJ1-1; 7 bases agree with TRBD1. Unmatched junction bases numbered 13, after V lost 5 bases and J lost 10 bases. There are 14 residues in the CDR3. Germline V lookup: CDR1 SEHNR, CDR2 FQNEAQ (reference sequence). CDR3 sequence (DNA): TGTGCCAGCAGCCGGACAGGAGAGGACGGGAGAGCTTTCTTT. Its protein is CASSRTGEDGRAFF.